A selection of T cell receptor beta chains follows, all from one sample in a study of response to subunit inactivated influenza vaccine. TCRdb re-called the RT-PCR reads through MiXCR, storing one row per CDR3 protein. In the table there are more than 700,000 distinct CDR3 sequences, over 20% of which are singletons. This sample comprised PBMCs from blood, obtained around 5 days after vaccination. These TCRs come from a man aged 45-60 years who received an inactivated influenza vaccine. CDR3s include the opening cysteine and the closing phenylalanine or tryptophan. The D gene is left open where the match is weak. A row's size may be missing; if present it is once, few, many or a size class.

J gene | clone size | D gene | V gene | CDR3 DNA | CDR3 protein
TRBJ1-1 | few | TRBD1 | TRBV5-5 | TGTGCCAGCAGCTTGCGAAGACAGGGCCTTGAAGCTTTCTTT | CASSLRRQGLEAFF
TRBJ1-2 | NA | NA | TRBV7-2 | TGTGCCAGCAGCTTAGGTGGCAGGGCCTCAGGAGGCTACACCTTC | CASSLGGRASGGYTF
TRBJ1-2 | NA | TRBD1 | TRBV2 | TGTTCCAGCAGTGTACAGGGGAAAGAGGGCTACACCTTC | CSSSVQGKEGYTF
TRBJ2-7 | few | NA | TRBV20-1 | TGCAGTGCAAGCACCAGGGGGGTCTCCTACGAGCAGTACTTC | CSASTRGVSYEQYF
TRBJ1-5 | NA | NA | TRBV7-6 | TGTGCCAGCAGCCTAGGTGATAGTCAGCCCCAGCATTTT | CASSLGDSQPQHF
TRBJ2-7 | NA | TRBD1 | TRBV7-2 | TGTGCCAGCAGCTTAGGCTCGGGACAGGGGTATTCGCAGTACTTC | CASSLGSGQGYSQYF
TRBJ1-5 | NA | TRBD1 | TRBV10-3 | TGTGCCATCAGTGACTCAGGGGGCGATCAGCCCCAGCATTTT | CAISDSGGDQPQHF
TRBJ2-2 | few | NA | TRBV24-1 | TGTGCCACCAGTGCATCTGGGATCGCCGGGGAGCTGTTTTTT | CATSASGIAGELFF
TRBJ2-7 | NA | NA | TRBV4-1 | TGCGCCAGCAGCCAGACACCTATCTACGAGCAGTACTTC | CASSQTPIYEQYF
TRBJ1-2 | NA | NA | TRBV20-1 | TGCAGTGCTAGACCGACAGCTAACTATGGCTACACCTTC | CSARPTANYGYTF
TRBJ1-4 | NA | NA | TRBV4-2 | TGTGCCAGCAGCCCGGGACCCACTAATGAAAAACTGTTTTTT | CASSPGPTNEKLFF
TRBJ2-2 | few | TRBD2 | TRBV6-4 | TGTGCCAGCAGTGAGTCGGCTAGCGGGAGAACCGGGGAGCTGTTTTTT | CASSESASGRTGELFF
TRBJ1-1 | many | NA | TRBV12-3/TRBV12-4 | TGTGCCAGCAGTTTATCCCTTACTACAGGGAAGGCTGAAGCTTTCTTT | CASSLSLTTGKAEAFF
TRBJ2-3 | NA | NA | TRBV4-1 | TGCGCCAGCAGCCAATATGCATCCCGCGATACGCAGTATTTT | CASSQYASRDTQYF
TRBJ2-1 | few | NA | TRBV12-3/TRBV12-4 | TGTGCCAGCAACCCAGGGTACAATGAGCAGTTCTTC | CASNPGYNEQFF